This T cell receptor (beta chain) emerged from a study of spatial heterogeneity in lung cancer. The CDR3 contains 16 residues. V was clipped by 2 bases and J by 3 bases, with 17 bases between them. From germline, CDR1 is MDHEN and CDR2 SYDVKM. Regarding time point: sample taken at primary tumor resection. Only a few counts were recorded for this clonotype. TCRdb re-called the 5' RACE reads through MiXCR, storing one row per CDR3 protein. The table lists tens of thousands of distinct CDR3 sequences, about an eighth of them singletons, with more than 40% in the top ten. This clonotype was sampled from a male donor with early-stage non-small cell lung cancer. J is TRBJ2-7 and V is TRBV28, with a possible D match to TRBD1 (6 bases). The sample was PBMCs, taken at surgery. The CDR3 reads CASSLRSGVVIYEQYF. In DNA form, the CDR3 reads TGTGCCAGCAGTTTACGGTCAGGGGTTGTTATCTACGAGCAGTACTTC.